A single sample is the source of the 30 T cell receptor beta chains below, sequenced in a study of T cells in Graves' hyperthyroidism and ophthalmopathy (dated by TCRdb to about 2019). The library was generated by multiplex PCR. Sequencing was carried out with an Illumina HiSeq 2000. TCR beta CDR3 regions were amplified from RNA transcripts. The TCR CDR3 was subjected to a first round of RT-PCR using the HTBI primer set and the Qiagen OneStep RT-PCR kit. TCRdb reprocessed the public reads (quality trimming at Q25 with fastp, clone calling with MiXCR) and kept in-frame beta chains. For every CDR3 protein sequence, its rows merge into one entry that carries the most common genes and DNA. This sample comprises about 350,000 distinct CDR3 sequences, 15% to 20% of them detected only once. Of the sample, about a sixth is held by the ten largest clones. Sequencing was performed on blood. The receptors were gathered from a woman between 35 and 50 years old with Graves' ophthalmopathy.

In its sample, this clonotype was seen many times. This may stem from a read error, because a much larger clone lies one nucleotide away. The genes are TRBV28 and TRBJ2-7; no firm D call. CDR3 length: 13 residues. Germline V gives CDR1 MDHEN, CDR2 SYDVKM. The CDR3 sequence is CACSYGSGYEQYF. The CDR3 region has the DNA TGTGCCTGCAGTTACGGGTCGGGCTACGAGCAGTACTTC. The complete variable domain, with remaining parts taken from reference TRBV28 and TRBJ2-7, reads DVKVTQSSRYLVKRTGEKVFLECVQDMDHENMFWYRQDPGLGLRLIYFSYDVKMKEKGDIPEGYSVSREKKERFSLILESASTNQTSMYLCACSYGSGYEQYFGPGTRLTVT.

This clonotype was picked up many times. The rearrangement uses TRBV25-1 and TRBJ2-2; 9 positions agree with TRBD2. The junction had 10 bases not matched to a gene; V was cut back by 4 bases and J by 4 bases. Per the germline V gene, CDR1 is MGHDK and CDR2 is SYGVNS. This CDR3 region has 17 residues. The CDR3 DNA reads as TGTGCCAGCAGTGTCGTAGCGGGAGTCCGGGGCACCGGGGAGCTGTTTTTT. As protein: CASSVVAGVRGTGELFF.

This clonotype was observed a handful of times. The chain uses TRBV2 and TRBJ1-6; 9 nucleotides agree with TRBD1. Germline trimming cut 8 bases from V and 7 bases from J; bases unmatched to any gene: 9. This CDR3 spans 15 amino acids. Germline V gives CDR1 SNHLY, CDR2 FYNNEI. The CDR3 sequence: CASGEQGAGNSPLHF. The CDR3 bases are TGTGCCAGCGGGGAACAGGGGGCCGGGAATTCACCCCTCCACTTT. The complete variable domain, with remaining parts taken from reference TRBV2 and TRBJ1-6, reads EPEVTQTPSHQVTQMGQEVILRCVPISNHLYFYWYRQILGQKVEFLVSFYNNEISEKSEIFDDQFSVERPDGSNFTLKIRSTKLEDSAMYFCASGEQGAGNSPLHFGNGTRLTVT.

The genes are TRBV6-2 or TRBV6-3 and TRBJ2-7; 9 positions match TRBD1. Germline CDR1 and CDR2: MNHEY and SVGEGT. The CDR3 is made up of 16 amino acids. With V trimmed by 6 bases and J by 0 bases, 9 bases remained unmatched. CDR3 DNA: TGTGCCAGCAGCCACCACGGACAGGGGTCCTCCTACGAGCAGTACTTC. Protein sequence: CASSHHGQGSSYEQYF.

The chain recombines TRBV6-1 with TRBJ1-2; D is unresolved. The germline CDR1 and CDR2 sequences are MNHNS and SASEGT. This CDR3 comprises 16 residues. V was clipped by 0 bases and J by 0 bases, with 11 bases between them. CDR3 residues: CASSEALAGTNYGYTF. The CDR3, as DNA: TGTGCCAGCAGTGAAGCGCTGGCAGGAACTAACTATGGCTACACCTTC.

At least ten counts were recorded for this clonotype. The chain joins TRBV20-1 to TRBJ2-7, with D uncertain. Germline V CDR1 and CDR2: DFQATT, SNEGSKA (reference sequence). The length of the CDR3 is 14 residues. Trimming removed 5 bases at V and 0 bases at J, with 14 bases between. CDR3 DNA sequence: TGCAGTGCTCCCCCTACCGCGAGCTCCTACGAGCAGTACTTC. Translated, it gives CSAPPTASSYEQYF.

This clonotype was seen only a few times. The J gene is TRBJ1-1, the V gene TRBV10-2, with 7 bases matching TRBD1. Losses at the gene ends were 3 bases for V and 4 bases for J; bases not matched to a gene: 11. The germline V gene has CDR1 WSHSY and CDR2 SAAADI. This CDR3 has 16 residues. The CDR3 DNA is TGCGCCAGCAGTGATGGAGGGGGCGACGGAGGCACTGAAGCTTTCTTT. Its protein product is CASSDGGGDGGTEAFF.

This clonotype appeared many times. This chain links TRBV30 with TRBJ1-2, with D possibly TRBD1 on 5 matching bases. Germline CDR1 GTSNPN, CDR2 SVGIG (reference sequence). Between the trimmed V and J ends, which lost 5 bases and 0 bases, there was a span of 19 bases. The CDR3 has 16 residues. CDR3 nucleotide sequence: TGTGCCTGGGCCCTGGGGGGAGGGCCAGCTAACTATGGCTACACCTTC. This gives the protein CAWALGGGPANYGYTF.

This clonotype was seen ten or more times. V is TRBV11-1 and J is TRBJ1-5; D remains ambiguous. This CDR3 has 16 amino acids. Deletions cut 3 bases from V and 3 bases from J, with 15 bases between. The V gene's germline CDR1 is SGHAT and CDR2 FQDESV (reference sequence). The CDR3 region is CASSFAAPTNNQPQHF. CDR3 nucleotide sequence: TGTGCCAGCAGCTTCGCTGCGCCGACGAACAATCAGCCCCAGCATTTT.

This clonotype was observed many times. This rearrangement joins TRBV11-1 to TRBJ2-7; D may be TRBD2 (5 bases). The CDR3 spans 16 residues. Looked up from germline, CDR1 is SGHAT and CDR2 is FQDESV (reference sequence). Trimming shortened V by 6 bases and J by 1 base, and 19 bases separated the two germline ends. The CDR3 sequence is CASSSTGSRRSYEQYF. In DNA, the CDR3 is TGTGCCAGCAGTTCAACCGGGTCTCGGAGGTCCTACGAGCAGTACTTC.

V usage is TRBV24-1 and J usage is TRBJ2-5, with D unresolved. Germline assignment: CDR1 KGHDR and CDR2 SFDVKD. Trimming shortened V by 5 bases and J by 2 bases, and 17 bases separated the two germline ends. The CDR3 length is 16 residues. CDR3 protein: CATSAPPGRNQETQYF. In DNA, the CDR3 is TGTGCCACCAGTGCCCCGCCCGGGCGGAATCAAGAGACCCAGTACTTC.

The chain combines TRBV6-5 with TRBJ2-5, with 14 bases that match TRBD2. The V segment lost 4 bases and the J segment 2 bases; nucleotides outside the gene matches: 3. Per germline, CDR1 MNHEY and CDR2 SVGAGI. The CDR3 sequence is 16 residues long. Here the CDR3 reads CASSWRTSGRQETQYF. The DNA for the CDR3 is TGTGCCAGCAGTTGGAGGACTAGCGGGAGGCAAGAGACCCAGTACTTC.

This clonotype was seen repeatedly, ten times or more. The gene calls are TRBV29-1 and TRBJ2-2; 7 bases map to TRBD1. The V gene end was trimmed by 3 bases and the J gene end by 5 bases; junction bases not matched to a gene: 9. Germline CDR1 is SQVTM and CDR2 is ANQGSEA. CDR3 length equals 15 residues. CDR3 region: CSVETGWGFTGELFF. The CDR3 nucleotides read TGCAGCGTTGAGACAGGGTGGGGATTTACCGGGGAGCTGTTTTTT.

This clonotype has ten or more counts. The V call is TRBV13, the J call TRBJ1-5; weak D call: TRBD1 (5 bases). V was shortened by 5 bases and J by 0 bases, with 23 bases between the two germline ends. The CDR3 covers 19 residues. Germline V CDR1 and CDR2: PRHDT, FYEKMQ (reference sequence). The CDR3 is CASSLRAGRETYSNQPQHF. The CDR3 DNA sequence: TGTGCCAGCAGCCTCAGGGCAGGGAGGGAGACCTATAGCAATCAGCCCCAGCATTTT.

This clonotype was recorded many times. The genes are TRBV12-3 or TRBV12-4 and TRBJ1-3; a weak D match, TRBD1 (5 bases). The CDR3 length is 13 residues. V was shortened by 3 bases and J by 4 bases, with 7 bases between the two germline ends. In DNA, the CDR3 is TGTGCCAGCAGTTTGGGGCAGGGAAACACCATATATTTT. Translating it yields CASSLGQGNTIYF.

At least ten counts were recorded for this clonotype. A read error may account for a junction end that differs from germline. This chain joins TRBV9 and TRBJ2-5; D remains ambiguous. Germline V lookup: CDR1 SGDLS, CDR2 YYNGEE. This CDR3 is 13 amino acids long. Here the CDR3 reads CASSVGLQGTQYF. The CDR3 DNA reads TGTGCCAGCAGCGTGGGGTTACAAGGGACCCAGTACTTC.

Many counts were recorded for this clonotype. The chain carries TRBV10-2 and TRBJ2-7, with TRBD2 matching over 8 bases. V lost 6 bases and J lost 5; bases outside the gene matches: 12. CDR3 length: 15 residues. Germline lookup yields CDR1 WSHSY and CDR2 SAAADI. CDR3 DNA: TGCGCCAGCAGACCCAGCGGGAGTTCAGCCCACGAGCAGTACTTC. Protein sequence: CASRPSGSSAHEQYF.

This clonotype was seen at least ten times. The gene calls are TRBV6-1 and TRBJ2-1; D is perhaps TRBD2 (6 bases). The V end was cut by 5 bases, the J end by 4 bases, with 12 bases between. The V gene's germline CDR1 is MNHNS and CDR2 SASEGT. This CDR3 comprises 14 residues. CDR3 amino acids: CASSPEGPYNEQFF. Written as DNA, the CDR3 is TGTGCCAGCAGTCCGGAGGGCCCTTACAATGAGCAGTTCTTC.

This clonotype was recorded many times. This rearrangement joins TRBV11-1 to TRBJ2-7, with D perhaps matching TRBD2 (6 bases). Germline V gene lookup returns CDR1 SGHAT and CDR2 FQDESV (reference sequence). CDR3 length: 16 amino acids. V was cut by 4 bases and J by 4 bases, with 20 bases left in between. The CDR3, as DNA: TGTGCCAGCAGCTCGGGGGAATCTGTCATCCCATACGAGCAGTACTTC. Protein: CASSSGESVIPYEQYF.

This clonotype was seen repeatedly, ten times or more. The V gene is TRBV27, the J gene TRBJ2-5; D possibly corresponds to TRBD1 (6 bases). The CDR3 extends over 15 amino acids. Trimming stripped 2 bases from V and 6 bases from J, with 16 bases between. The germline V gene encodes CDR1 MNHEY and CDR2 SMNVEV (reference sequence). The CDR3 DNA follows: TGTGCCAGCAGTTTAACGGGGACATCGGGAAAGACCCAGTACTTC. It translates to CASSLTGTSGKTQYF.

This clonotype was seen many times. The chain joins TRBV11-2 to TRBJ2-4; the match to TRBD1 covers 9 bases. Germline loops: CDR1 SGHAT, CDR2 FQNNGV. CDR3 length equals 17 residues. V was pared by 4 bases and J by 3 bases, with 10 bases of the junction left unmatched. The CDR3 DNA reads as TGTGCCAGCAGCTATAAAACAGGGGGCTTGGGCAAAAACATTCAGTACTTC. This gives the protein CASSYKTGGLGKNIQYF.

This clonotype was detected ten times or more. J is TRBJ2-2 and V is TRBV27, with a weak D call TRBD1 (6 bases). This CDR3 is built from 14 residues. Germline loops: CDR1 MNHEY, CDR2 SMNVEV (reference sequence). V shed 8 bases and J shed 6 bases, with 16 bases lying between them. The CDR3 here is CASSPLAGAGELFF. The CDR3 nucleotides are TGTGCCAGCTCCCCCCTAGCAGGGGCCGGGGAGCTGTTTTTT.

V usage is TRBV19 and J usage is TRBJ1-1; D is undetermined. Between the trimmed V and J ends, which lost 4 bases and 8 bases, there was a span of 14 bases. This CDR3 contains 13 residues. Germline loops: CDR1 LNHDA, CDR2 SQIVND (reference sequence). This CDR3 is CASSKFSSAEAFF. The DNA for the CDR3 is TGTGCCAGTAGTAAGTTCTCCAGCGCAGAAGCTTTCTTT.

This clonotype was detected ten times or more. This chain's CDR3 is CASSSPSIAYEQYF. The CDR3 DNA follows: TGTGCCAGCAGTTCTCCGAGTATCGCCTACGAGCAGTACTTC. The V call is TRBV27, the J call TRBJ2-7, with D hard to call. The length of the CDR3 is 14 residues. With 4 bases removed from V and 2 bases from J, the gap between germline ends came to 12 bases. CDR1 is MNHEY, CDR2 SMNVEV, per germline (reference sequence).

CDR3 coding DNA: TGTGCCAGCAGCCCCCCTAGGGGTCAGGGGCTGAACTACAATCAGCCCCAGCATTTT. Translating gives CASSPPRGQGLNYNQPQHF. This chain joins TRBV6-2 or TRBV6-3 and TRBJ1-5, with a weak D call TRBD1 (6 bases). This CDR3 has 19 residues. Germline assignment: CDR1 MNHEY and CDR2 SVGEGT. Trimming shortened V by 6 bases and J by 3 bases, and 27 bases separated the two germline ends.

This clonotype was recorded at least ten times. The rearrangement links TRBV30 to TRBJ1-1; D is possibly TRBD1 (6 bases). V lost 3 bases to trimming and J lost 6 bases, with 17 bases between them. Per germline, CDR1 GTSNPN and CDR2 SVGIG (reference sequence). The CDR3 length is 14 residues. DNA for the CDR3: TGTGCCTGGAGAAGCGGGGGGCTTTTTGCTGAAGCTTTCTTT. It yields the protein CAWRSGGLFAEAFF.

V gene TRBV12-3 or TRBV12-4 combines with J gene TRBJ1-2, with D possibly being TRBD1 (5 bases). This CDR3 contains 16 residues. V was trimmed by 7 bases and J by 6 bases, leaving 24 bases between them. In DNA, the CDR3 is TGTGCCAGCACCTTCGCCTTAGGCGGGGGTGATCATGGCTACACCTTC. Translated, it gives CASTFALGGGDHGYTF.

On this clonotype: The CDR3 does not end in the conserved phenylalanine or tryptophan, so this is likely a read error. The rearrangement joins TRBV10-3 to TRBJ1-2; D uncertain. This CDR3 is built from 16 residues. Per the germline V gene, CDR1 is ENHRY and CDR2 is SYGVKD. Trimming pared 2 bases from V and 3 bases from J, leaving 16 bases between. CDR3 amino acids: CAISEGRAGGYYGYTL. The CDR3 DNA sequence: TGTGCCATCAGTGAGGGACGAGCCGGTGGATACTATGGCTACACCCTC.

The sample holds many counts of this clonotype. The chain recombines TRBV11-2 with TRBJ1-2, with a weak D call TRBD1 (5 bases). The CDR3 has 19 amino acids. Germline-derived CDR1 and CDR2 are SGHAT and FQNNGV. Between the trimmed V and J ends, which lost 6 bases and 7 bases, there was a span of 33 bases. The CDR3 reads CASRGPTTTMATVMAGYTF. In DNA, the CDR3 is TGTGCCAGCAGGGGGCCTACAACGACGATGGCTACCGTCATGGCTGGCTACACCTTC.

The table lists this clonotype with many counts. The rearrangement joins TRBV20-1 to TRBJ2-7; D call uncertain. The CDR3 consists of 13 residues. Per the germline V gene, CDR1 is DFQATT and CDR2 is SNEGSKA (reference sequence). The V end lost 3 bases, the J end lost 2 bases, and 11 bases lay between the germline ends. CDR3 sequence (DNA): TGCAGTGCTAGTTACGGCAGCCCCTACGAGCAGTACTTC. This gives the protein CSASYGSPYEQYF.